This T cell receptor (beta chain) is from a study of blood T cell repertoires in COVID-19. Germline V gene lookup returns CDR1 WSHSY and CDR2 SAAADI. J gave up 2 bases and V 6 bases, and 9 bases lay outside the gene matches. The CDR3 totals 17 residues. Original data processing: Nucleated cell counts were estimated from reference gene primer amplification. Data came from immunoSEQ multiplex PCR; TCRdb stores just in-frame clones and leaves some out. V and J calls and clone size are as listed in that table; D and trimming were resolved from the DNA. The sample has under 500,000 clones; 85% to 90% are singletons.

This chain links TRBV10-2 with TRBJ2-3, with 12 bases that match TRBD2. Sequencing used peripheral blood. The receptor was derived from a woman aged 25 to 39 with acute or convalescent COVID-19. CDR3 nucleotides: TGCGCCAGCAGCCTCACCCCTAGCGGGGGGGTCACAGATACGCAGTATTTT. Its translation: CASSLTPSGGVTDTQYF.